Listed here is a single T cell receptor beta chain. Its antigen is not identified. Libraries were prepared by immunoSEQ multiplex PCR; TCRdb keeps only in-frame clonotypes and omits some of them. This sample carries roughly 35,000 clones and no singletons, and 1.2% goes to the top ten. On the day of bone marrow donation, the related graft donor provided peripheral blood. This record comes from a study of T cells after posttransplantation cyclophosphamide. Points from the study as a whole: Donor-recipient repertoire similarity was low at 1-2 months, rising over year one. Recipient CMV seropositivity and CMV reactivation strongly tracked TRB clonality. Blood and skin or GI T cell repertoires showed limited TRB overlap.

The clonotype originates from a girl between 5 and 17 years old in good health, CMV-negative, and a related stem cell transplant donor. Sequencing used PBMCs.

As DNA, the CDR3 is TGTGCCAGCAGCCGAGGACAGGGGGCGTTTTCACCCCTCCACTTT. As protein: CASSRGQGAFSPLHF. V usage is TRBV14 and J usage is TRBJ1-6, with 11 bases that match TRBD1. V was pared by 4 bases and J by 9 bases, with 5 bases of the junction left unmatched. Germline CDR1 is SGHDN and CDR2 is FVKESK. The CDR3 is 15 amino acids. Full variable domain (missing parts from reference TRBV14 and TRBJ1-6): EAGVTQFPSHSVIEKGQTVTLRCDPISGHDNLYWYRRVMGKEIKFLLHFVKESKQDESGMPNNRFLAERTGGTYSTLKVQPAELEDSGVYFCASSRGQGAFSPLHFGNGTRLTVT.